This is a list of T cell receptor beta chains from one sample in a study of CD8 T cells in ankylosing spondylitis. TCRdb ran MiXCR on the 5' RACE reads and lists one entry per CDR3 protein. The sample carries approximately 400,000 distinct CDR3 sequences, about 24% recorded once. Sequenced material: blood, either unsorted or a sorted T cell fraction (not recorded which). These receptors were collected from a male donor with ankylosing spondylitis. CDR3s include the opening cysteine and the closing phenylalanine or tryptophan. Each record gives: V gene, D gene, J gene, clone size, CDR3 protein, CDR3 DNA. A D gene is named only where the DNA matches it firmly. Only some rows state a clone size, as once, few, many or a class for expanded clones.

>TRBV20-1|TRBD2|TRBJ2-3|few
CSARGGGSTDTQYF
TGCAGTGCTAGAGGGGGGGGTAGCACAGATACGCAGTATTTT
>TRBV12-3/TRBV12-4|-|TRBJ1-4|-
CASSDPRDGNEKLFF
TGTGCCAGCAGTGACCCCCGGGACGGGAATGAAAAACTGTTTTTT
>TRBV15|-|TRBJ2-7|few
CATSTPPGRNSYEQYF
TGTGCCACCAGCACTCCCCCGGGGAGAAATAGCTACGAGCAGTACTTC
>TRBV12-3/TRBV12-4|-|TRBJ2-1|-
CASTRSTGLSYNEQFF
TGTGCCAGCACCCGCTCGACGGGGCTCTCCTACAATGAGCAGTTCTTC
>TRBV12-3/TRBV12-4|TRBD1|TRBJ1-1|few
CASSLRAQGARTEAFF
TGTGCCAGCAGTTTAAGGGCACAGGGGGCAAGGACTGAAGCTTTCTTT
>TRBV5-1|TRBD1|TRBJ1-2|-
CASSWDREGYTF
TGCGCCAGCAGCTGGGACAGGGAAGGCTACACCTTC
>TRBV5-1|TRBD1|TRBJ2-3|few
CASMGQGGDTQYF
TGCGCCAGCATGGGACAGGGAGGCGATACGCAGTATTTT
>TRBV29-1|-|TRBJ2-5|-
CSVESGDQETQYF
TGCAGCGTAGAGTCAGGGGACCAAGAGACCCAGTACTTC
>TRBV5-1|TRBD2|TRBJ2-1|-
CASSWTSRGNEQFF
TGCGCCAGCAGCTGGACTAGCCGGGGCAATGAGCAGTTCTTC
>TRBV18|-|TRBJ2-5|-
CASSPRARQGGGETQYF
TGTGCCAGCTCACCACGAGCAAGACAGGGAGGGGGAGAGACCCAGTACTTC
>TRBV20-1|-|TRBJ2-1|-
CSASKGRRGNEQFF
TGCAGTGCTAGTAAGGGGAGACGAGGGAATGAGCAGTTCTTC
>TRBV6-1|-|TRBJ1-2|-
CASSEDRHRGYTF
TGTGCCAGCAGTGAAGATAGGCATCGGGGCTACACCTTC
>TRBV7-9|TRBD2|TRBJ2-5|-
CASSLGYLAGGETQYF
TGTGCCAGCAGCTTAGGGTATCTGGCGGGAGGAGAGACCCAGTACTTC
>TRBV7-9|-|TRBJ1-2|-
CASSLAGEGYGHTF
TGTGCCAGCAGCTTAGCCGGGGAAGGCTATGGCCACACCTTC
>TRBV24-1|TRBD2|TRBJ2-1|few
CATRGTSGRHEQFF
TGTGCCACCAGGGGGACTAGCGGGAGACATGAGCAGTTCTTC